What follows are 19 T cell receptor beta chains derived from one specimen sequenced in a study of T-cell memory formation after mild COVID-19. TCRdb analysed the 5' RACE reads with MiXCR anew, one entry per CDR3 protein. The sample carries some 410,000 distinct CDR3 sequences, 20% to 25% recorded once. The sequencing input was PBMCs or a T cell subset sorted from them (not recorded which). These receptors were collected from an adult woman who had mild COVID-19 (a few samples of this study predate the infection). Cell type and time point are not known.

This chain uses TRBV20-1 with TRBJ1-1, with 9 bases fitting TRBD1. The V gene end was trimmed by 5 bases and the J gene end by 4 bases; junction bases not matched to a gene: 5. Germline loops: CDR1 DFQATT, CDR2 SNEGSKA (reference sequence). The CDR3 loop spans 13 amino acids. The CDR3 DNA follows: TGCAGTGCTCCGGCGGACAGGGGCACTGAAGCTTTCTTT. Protein product: CSAPADRGTEAFF.

The chain carries TRBV7-9 and TRBJ2-7, with D uncertain. V was trimmed by 1 base and J by 3 bases, leaving 4 bases between them. This CDR3 contains 12 residues. CDR1 and CDR2 from the germline V gene are SEHNR and FQNEAQ (reference sequence). DNA of the CDR3: TGTGCCAGCAGCTTAGAGCTCTACGAGCAGTACTTC. This codes for CASSLELYEQYF.

This clonotype showed up just a few times. The V and J genes are TRBV4-1 and TRBJ2-5; TRBD2 agrees at 9 bases. CDR1 is MGHRA and CDR2 is YSYEKL in the germline V gene. V was clipped by 4 bases and J by 3 bases; unmatched bases: 6. CDR3 length: 15 residues. CDR3 in amino acids: CASSLARLAEETQYF. The DNA of the CDR3 is TGCGCCAGCAGCCTCGCTCGACTAGCGGAAGAGACCCAGTACTTC.

This clonotype was observed a handful of times. The genes are TRBV6-2 or TRBV6-3 and TRBJ2-7; 7 positions agree with TRBD2. After removal of 6 bases from V and 1 base from J, the junction contained 15 bases not matched to a gene. The CDR3 covers 17 residues. The V gene's germline CDR1 is MNHEY and CDR2 SVGEGT. CDR3 sequence reads: CASSPTLAGSSSYEQYF. CDR3 nucleotide sequence: TGTGCCAGCAGCCCAACATTAGCGGGCTCTAGTTCCTACGAGCAGTACTTC.

V is TRBV3-1 and J is TRBJ1-2; a possible D gene is TRBD1 (5 bases). The CDR3 has 14 residues. Trimming cost V 6 bases and J 6 bases, with 17 bases left between them. Germline V gene data show CDR1 as LGHDT and CDR2 as YNNKEL (reference sequence). CDR3 nucleotide sequence: TGTGCCAGCAGACTCACAGCAGGGTCGGATGGCTACACCTTC. Translating it yields CASRLTAGSDGYTF.

This chain connects TRBV7-9 to TRBJ2-1, with 9 nucleotides matching TRBD2. The junction had 2 bases not matched to a gene; V was cut back by 9 bases and J by 5 bases. This CDR3 has 12 amino acids. Per the germline V gene, CDR1 is SEHNR and CDR2 is FQNEAQ (reference sequence). This CDR3 reads CASSGSNNEQFF. The CDR3 DNA sequence: TGTGCCAGTAGCGGGAGCAACAATGAGCAGTTCTTC.

This clonotype was counted a few times. The CDR3 sequence is CATSDSWQGVTQYF. In DNA, the CDR3 is TGTGCCACCAGTGATTCTTGGCAGGGAGTTACGCAGTATTTT. The rearrangement links TRBV24-1 to TRBJ2-3; perhaps D is TRBD1 or TRBD2 (5 bases each). Per the germline V gene, CDR1 is KGHDR and CDR2 is SFDVKD. Trimming left V 2 bases short and J 8 bases short, with 13 bases between. This CDR3 comprises 14 residues.

The V and J genes are TRBV30 and TRBJ1-2, with 7 nucleotides matching TRBD1. This CDR3 is built from 14 residues. J was trimmed by 6 bases and V by 3 bases; bases with no gene match: 10. Germline V gene sequence: CDR1 GTSNPN, CDR2 SVGIG (reference sequence). DNA for the CDR3: TGTGCCTGGAGGGGGGACAGCGGGAACCATGGCTACACCTTC. It encodes CAWRGDSGNHGYTF.

This clonotype came up a few times. This chain uses TRBV24-1 with TRBJ2-5; 14 bases are a match to TRBD2. The CDR3 is 16 amino acids. The germline V gene encodes CDR1 KGHDR and CDR2 SFDVKD. Unmatched junction bases numbered 3, after V lost 3 bases and J lost 4 bases. CDR3 sequence reads: CATSDPTSGRGETQYF. CDR3 in DNA: TGTGCCACCAGTGATCCGACTAGCGGGAGGGGAGAGACCCAGTACTTC.

The chain joins TRBV27 to TRBJ1-2, with a tentative D call TRBD1 (5 bases). Germline V CDR1 and CDR2: MNHEY, SMNVEV (reference sequence). The CDR3 extends over 13 amino acids. Trimming took off 5 bases at V and 8 bases at J, with 15 bases between the two ends. CDR3 in DNA: TGTGCCAGCAGTCCGGTGGGGGTAGGAGGCTACACCTTC. Translated, it gives CASSPVGVGGYTF.

This clonotype has just a few counts. The chain carries TRBV6-2 or TRBV6-3 and TRBJ2-5; 7 nucleotides agree with TRBD2. The CDR3 consists of 14 residues. The V and J ends lost 7 bases and 2 bases, in that order; junction bases with no gene match: 7. Germline assignment: CDR1 MNHEY and CDR2 SVGEGT. The CDR3, as DNA: TGTGCCAGCACCCATCCGCGGGAGCAAGAGACCCAGTACTTC. This codes for CASTHPREQETQYF.

This clonotype was found a few times. This sequence joins TRBV30 and TRBJ2-1; unclear D gene. The V end was cut by 2 bases, the J end by 0 bases, with 11 bases between. The CDR3 runs to 15 residues. From germline, CDR1 is GTSNPN and CDR2 SVGIG (reference sequence). The DNA of the CDR3 is TGTGCCTGGAGTCAACAGCTAAGCTCCTACAATGAGCAGTTCTTC. Amino acid sequence: CAWSQQLSSYNEQFF.

The J gene is TRBJ2-3, the V gene TRBV24-1; 8 bases agree with TRBD2. The CDR3 length is 14 residues. Germline-derived CDR1 and CDR2 are KGHDR and SFDVKD. The J segment lost 10 bases and the V segment lost 2 bases, leaving 7 bases of the junction unmatched. The CDR3 spells CATSDYISGAAQYF. The CDR3 coding sequence is TGTGCCACCAGTGATTACATTAGCGGGGCGGCGCAGTATTTT.

CDR3 in DNA: TGTGCCAGCAGTTACGGGTGGGGCACTGAAGCTTTCTTT. This codes for CASSYGWGTEAFF. The chain is built from TRBV6-5 and TRBJ1-1; D unclear. Germline CDR1 MNHEY, CDR2 SVGAGI. The V end was cut by 2 bases, the J end by 4 bases, with 8 bases between. This CDR3 has 13 amino acids.

The CDR3 sequence: CASRDIAGSYNEQFF. DNA for the CDR3: TGTGCCAGCAGAGACATCGCCGGCTCCTACAATGAGCAGTTCTTC. The chain carries TRBV6-1 and TRBJ2-1, with D hard to call. Trimming cost V 6 bases and J 0 bases, with 12 bases left between them. Germline V gene lookup returns CDR1 MNHNS and CDR2 SASEGT. CDR3 length: 15 amino acids.

This clonotype was detected only a few times. The rearrangement uses TRBV12-3 or TRBV12-4 and TRBJ1-5; D is perhaps TRBD1 (5 bases). There are 14 residues in the CDR3. V lost 4 bases and J 3 bases, leaving 10 bases between the germline ends. The CDR3 is CASSSDGHNQPQHF. In nucleotides, the CDR3 is TGTGCCAGCAGTTCCGACGGACACAATCAGCCCCAGCATTTT.

This chain uses TRBV20-1 with TRBJ2-7; 11 nucleotides agree with TRBD2. The germline CDR1 and CDR2 sequences are DFQATT and SNEGSKA (reference sequence). Losses at the gene ends were 6 bases for V and 4 bases for J; bases not matched to a gene: 8. This CDR3 region has 14 residues. CDR3 region: CSATTSGSKYEQYF. DNA for the CDR3: TGCAGTGCCACAACTAGCGGGAGTAAATACGAGCAGTACTTC.

The chain combines TRBV6-1 with TRBJ2-7; D possibly uses TRBD1 or TRBD2 (5 bases each). The CDR3 consists of 16 residues. CDR1 and CDR2 (germline): MNHNS, SASEGT. The ends were cut back, 2 bases at V and 4 bases at J, with 18 bases in the middle. The CDR3: CASSENQGEIPYEQYF. The CDR3 DNA is TGTGCCAGCAGTGAAAACCAAGGGGAGATCCCATACGAGCAGTACTTC.

The table lists this clonotype with a few counts. The V and J genes are TRBV15 and TRBJ2-2, with 7 bases matching TRBD1. The CDR3 runs to 16 residues. CDR1 and CDR2 from the germline V gene are LNHNV and YYDKDF (reference sequence). The V gene end was trimmed by 3 bases and the J gene end by 4 bases; junction bases not matched to a gene: 8. CDR3 sequence: CATSSKWDSSTGELFF. The CDR3 coding sequence is TGTGCCACCAGCAGCAAGTGGGACAGTTCCACCGGGGAGCTGTTTTTT. The full variable domain, completed using reference TRBV15 and TRBJ2-2, is DAMVIQNPRYQVTQFGKPVTLSCSQTLNHNVMYWYQQKSSQAPKLLFHYYDKDFNNEADTPDNFQSRRPNTSFCFLDIRSPGLGDTAMYLCATSSKWDSSTGELFFGEGSRLTVL.